A single sample is the source of the 19 T cell receptor beta chains below, sequenced in a study of PD-1 blockade in mismatch repair-deficient tumors. TCRdb's table, derived via immunoSEQ multiplex PCR, lists solely in-frame clones and lacks some. The table lists 90,000 to 130,000 clones, about three quarters of them singletons. Here the sequenced sample was peripheral blood, taken 60 weeks after starting pembrolizumab. Receptor source: an adult with mismatch repair-deficient cancer.

The chain links TRBV19 to TRBJ1-2; D is possibly TRBD1 (6 bases). The CDR3 is 15 residues long. Germline loops: CDR1 LNHDA, CDR2 SQIVND (reference sequence). Trimming left V 6 bases short and J 3 bases short, with 17 bases between. The CDR3 DNA reads TGTGCCAGTAGATCTTTAACCTCAGGGGACTATGGCTACACCTTC. This sequence encodes CASRSLTSGDYGYTF.

The chain is built from TRBV7-9 and TRBJ2-2; maybe TRBD2 (6 bases). CDR3 length: 15 amino acids. V dropped 2 bases and J dropped 0 bases, with 7 bases sitting between them. The germline V gene has CDR1 SEHNR and CDR2 FQNEAQ (reference sequence). The CDR3: CASSLRETNTGELFF. The DNA of the CDR3 is TGTGCCAGCAGCTTACGGGAGACGAACACCGGGGAGCTGTTTTTT.

This clone was counted a single time. The rearrangement links TRBV7-9 to TRBJ2-1, with TRBD2 matching over 10 bases. V shed 3 bases, J shed 8 bases, and the junction held 7 bases outside the gene matches. This CDR3 spans 15 amino acids. CDR1 is SEHNR, CDR2 FQNEAQ, per germline (reference sequence). CDR3 in amino acids: CASSFLLAGKDEQFF. CDR3 in DNA: TGTGCCAGCAGCTTCCTACTAGCGGGAAAGGATGAGCAGTTCTTC.

The chain joins TRBV7-2 to TRBJ2-1; no reliable D call. This CDR3 is built from 14 residues. Germline CDR1 reads SGHTA; CDR2 reads FQGNSA. V gave up 4 bases and J gave up 4 bases, with 11 bases separating them. The CDR3 loop reads CASSSRGPYNEQFF. In nucleotides, the CDR3 is TGTGCCAGCAGCTCTCGCGGCCCATACAATGAGCAGTTCTTC. The whole variable domain, filled in from reference TRBV7-2 and TRBJ2-1, reads GAGVSQSPSNKVTEKGKDVELRCDPISGHTALYWYRQSLGQGLEFLIYFQGNSAPDKSGLPSDRFSAERTGGSVSTLTIQRTQQEDSAVYLCASSSRGPYNEQFFGPGTRLTVL.

This chain joins TRBV5-1 and TRBJ2-7; D is undetermined. CDR1 and CDR2 (germline): SGHRS, YFSETQ. Deletions cut 1 base from V and 0 bases from J, with 14 bases between. The CDR3 length is 16 residues. Written as DNA, the CDR3 is TGCGCCAGCAGCTTGAATTTCGGAATTAGCTCCTACGAGCAGTACTTC. Encoded protein: CASSLNFGISSYEQYF.

The rearrangement joins TRBV19 to TRBJ2-1, with no clear D. Germline lookup yields CDR1 LNHDA and CDR2 SQIVND (reference sequence). The CDR3 extends over 16 amino acids. V shed 1 base and J shed 2 bases, with 12 bases lying between them. This chain's CDR3 is CASSIGQSRAYNEQFF. The CDR3 DNA reads as TGTGCCAGTAGTATAGGACAATCACGAGCCTACAATGAGCAGTTCTTC.

V is TRBV23-1 and J is TRBJ2-3; TRBD2 matches 8 bases. TRBV23-1 is an open reading frame, and its role is uncertain. CDR3 length equals 16 residues. Trimming cost V 0 bases and J 8 bases; bases outside gene matches: 10. The CDR3 sequence is CASSQSGTRDWGTQYF. For the CDR3, the DNA is TGCGCCAGCAGTCAATCGGGGACTAGGGACTGGGGTACGCAGTATTTT.

The chain recombines TRBV11-2 with TRBJ1-2; 8 bases match TRBD1. Germline V CDR1 and CDR2: SGHAT, FQNNGV. The CDR3 totals 14 residues. V lost 1 base to trimming and J lost 6 bases; unmatched junction nucleotides: 4. CDR3 coding DNA: TGTGCCAGCAGCTTAGGGACAGGGCCTCATGGCTACACCTTC. It yields the protein CASSLGTGPHGYTF.

This clone occurred a few times. The chain couples TRBV7-3 to TRBJ1-1; 8 bases match TRBD1. V was clipped by 1 base and J by 0 bases; unmatched bases: 10. The CDR3 loop spans 18 amino acids. Germline V CDR1 and CDR2: SGHTA, FQGTGA. In nucleotides, the CDR3 is TGTGCCAGCAGCTTAAGCCCCGCAAGGACAGGGCTGAACACTGAAGCTTTCTTT. Translated: CASSLSPARTGLNTEAFF.

The chain carries TRBV11-2 and TRBJ2-7; weak D call: TRBD1 (5 bases). CDR3 length: 15 amino acids. Trimming left V 4 bases short and J 2 bases short, with 15 bases between. In germline, CDR1 is SGHAT, CDR2 FQNNGV. CDR3 in DNA: TGTGCCAGCAGCTCACCTCGGCAGGGAACCTACGAGCAGTACTTC. It yields the protein CASSSPRQGTYEQYF. Combining the CDR3 with reference TRBV11-2 and TRBJ2-7 gives the whole variable domain EAGVAQSPRYKIIEKRQSVAFWCNPISGHATLYWYQQILGQGPKLLIQFQNNGVVDDSQLPKDRFSAERLKGVDSTLKIQPAKLEDSAVYLCASSSPRQGTYEQYFGPGTRLTVT.

A word on this clone: One end of the junction fails to match germline, which may point to a read error. The gene calls are TRBV7-7 and TRBJ1-4; no reliable D call. The CDR3 runs to 13 residues. Germline V gene data show CDR1 as SSHAT and CDR2 as FNYEAQ (reference sequence). For the CDR3, the DNA is TGTGCTAGCAGCGAGTGGTTGAATGAAAAACTGTTTTTT. This translates into CASSEWLNEKLFF.

The chain joins TRBV6-5 to TRBJ2-1; maybe TRBD1 (5 bases). Germline CDR1 is MNHEY and CDR2 is SVGAGI. Between the trimmed V and J ends, which lost 0 bases and 5 bases, there was a span of 11 bases. The CDR3 runs to 15 residues. The CDR3 DNA sequence: TGTGCCAGCAGTTACTCGCTGACAGTTAACAATGAGCAGTTCTTC. Encoded protein: CASSYSLTVNNEQFF.

V usage is TRBV7-2 and J usage is TRBJ2-7; unclear D gene. The CDR3 is made up of 15 amino acids. Germline V CDR1 and CDR2: SGHTA, FQGNSA. The V gene lost 0 bases and the J gene lost 6 bases, with 15 bases spanning the gap. The CDR3 region has the DNA TGTGCCAGCAGCTTAGCGCAAGCATCCCGAGGCGAGCAGTACTTC. Translation gives CASSLAQASRGEQYF.

This rearrangement joins TRBV15 to TRBJ2-5; D perhaps matches TRBD2 (6 bases). The CDR3 length is 14 residues. V was pared by 4 bases and J by 5 bases, with 14 bases between. Germline V gene lookup returns CDR1 LNHNV and CDR2 YYDKDF (reference sequence). The CDR3 DNA is TGTGCCACCAGCACTGCGGCGGGATTGGAGACCCAGTACTTC. Its translation is CATSTAAGLETQYF.

The V and J genes are TRBV5-6 and TRBJ2-5; 7 nucleotides agree with TRBD1. CDR3 length: 15 residues. The germline V gene encodes CDR1 SGHDT and CDR2 YYEEEE. With V trimmed by 3 bases and J by 2 bases, 7 bases remained unmatched. CDR3 coding DNA: TGTGCCAGCAGCTGGGGGTCAGGGGGACAAGAGACCCAGTACTTC. Protein: CASSWGSGGQETQYF.

CDR3 bases: TGTGCCAGCAGTGCGGGTAGCGGGAGGGCCACAGATACGCAGTATTTT. Amino acid sequence: CASSAGSGRATDTQYF. This chain connects TRBV6-1 to TRBJ2-3, with 11 nucleotides matching TRBD2. This CDR3 region has 16 residues. The ends lost 4 bases at V and 2 bases at J; junction bases unmatched: 5. Germline CDR1 MNHNS, CDR2 SASEGT.

A few counts support this clone. The V call is TRBV7-9, the J call TRBJ1-2, with D possibly matching TRBD1 (5 bases). Trimming removed 5 bases from V and 8 bases from J, with 12 bases in between. Germline lookup yields CDR1 SEHNR and CDR2 FQNEAQ (reference sequence). The CDR3 is made up of 12 amino acids. The CDR3 region is CASSRVQGGYTF. For the CDR3, the DNA is TGTGCCAGCAGCCGTGTCCAGGGCGGCTACACCTTC.

The chain employs TRBV11-2 and TRBJ2-1, with 7 bases matching TRBD2. J lost 1 base, V lost 0 bases, and 0 bases had no gene match. The germline V gene encodes CDR1 SGHAT and CDR2 FQNNGV. This CDR3 has 15 amino acids. The CDR3 coding sequence is TGTGCCAGCAGCTTAGAGGGGGGGTCCTACAATGAGCAGTTCTTC. As protein: CASSLEGGSYNEQFF.

V and J are TRBV6-5 and TRBJ1-5; unclear D gene. With 2 bases removed from V and 6 bases from J, the gap between germline ends came to 8 bases. This CDR3 is built from 13 residues. The germline V gene encodes CDR1 MNHEY and CDR2 SVGAGI. CDR3 region: CASSYGDSQPQHF. CDR3 sequence (DNA): TGTGCCAGCAGTTACGGGGATTCTCAGCCCCAGCATTTT.